This T cell receptor (beta chain) was sequenced in a study of Tregs in tolerant kidney transplant recipients. Study as a whole: Mixed chimerism was transient after nonmyeloablative marrow transplants from related graft donors.

This table comes from immunoSEQ multiplex PCR, and its TCRdb copy is limited to in-frame clones, with some not included. The sample lists under 85,000 clones, about 89% occurring once. From germline, CDR1 is SGHTA and CDR2 FQGNSA. The CDR3 spans 14 residues. The V end was cut by 1 base, the J end by 4 bases, with 8 bases between. Notes on the study in general: Some patients' samples used different primers over time, so nucleotide sequences weren't comparable. Validation in larger populations is needed because few patients were studied.

Worth noting for this clone: Its antigen is still unknown.

The V and J genes are TRBV7-2 and TRBJ1-5; D call uncertain. This receptor was taken from a human donor who received a combined kidney and bone marrow transplant. Material: CD4+ T cells from blood, obtained before the transplant. The CDR3 DNA follows: TGTGCCAGCAGCTTAGACCAGGTGAATCAGCCCCAGCATTTT. Protein sequence: CASSLDQVNQPQHF.